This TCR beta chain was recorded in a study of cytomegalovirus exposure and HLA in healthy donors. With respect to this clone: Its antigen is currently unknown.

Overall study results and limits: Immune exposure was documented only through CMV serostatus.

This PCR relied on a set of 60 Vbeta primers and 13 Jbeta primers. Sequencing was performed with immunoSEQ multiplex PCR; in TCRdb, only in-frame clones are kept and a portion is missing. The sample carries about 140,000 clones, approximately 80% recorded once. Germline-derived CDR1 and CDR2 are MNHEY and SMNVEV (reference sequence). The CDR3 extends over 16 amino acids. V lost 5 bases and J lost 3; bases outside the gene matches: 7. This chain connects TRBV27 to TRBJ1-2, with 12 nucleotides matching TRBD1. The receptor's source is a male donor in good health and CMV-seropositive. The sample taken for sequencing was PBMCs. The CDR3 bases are TGTGCCAGCAGTCTAGCCGGGACAGGGGGCGACTATGGCTACACCTTC. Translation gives CASSLAGTGGDYGYTF.